The clone carrying this TCR beta chain was seen more than once but under ten times. This sample is drawn from a study of blood T cell repertoires in COVID-19. Study as a whole: Samples representing acute and convalescent COVID-19 were sourced from the United States, Italy and Spain. Sources were T cells, B-cell-depleted T cells, or PBMCs; the material itself was cDNA or gDNA.

Original handling: Nucleated cell number was recorded as an estimate derived from reference gene primer amplification. Some clones are missing from TCRdb's copy, which holds only in-frame ones; the method was immunoSEQ multiplex PCR. V, J and clone size are taken as reported in that table, and D and trimming were inferred from the DNA itself. This table has about 80,000 clones, over 75% appearing once. The sample taken for sequencing was peripheral blood. This TCR was sampled from a man older than 75 with acute or convalescent COVID-19.

CDR3 in DNA: TGCGCCAGCAGCTTGAGAGGGGGCCAAGAGACCCAGTACTTC. It encodes CASSLRGGQETQYF. The chain employs TRBV5-1 and TRBJ2-5; D might be TRBD1 (6 bases). Germline V gives CDR1 SGHRS, CDR2 YFSETQ. CDR3 length: 14 residues. V gave up 1 base and J gave up 1 base, with 8 bases separating them.